This T cell receptor beta chain is from a study of PD-1 blockade in mismatch repair-deficient tumors. Whole-study context: Patients had 11 to 13 mismatch repair-deficient cancer types and were previously treated and progressing.

The data were produced by immunoSEQ multiplex PCR, yet TCRdb's version contains in-frame clones alone and is incomplete. The data show 65,000 to 80,000 clones, approximately 82% seen once. This TCR came from an adult with mismatch repair-deficient cancer. The source was peripheral blood, collected 2 weeks after starting pembrolizumab.

The DNA for the CDR3 is TGTGCCACCAGCCCACGGACAGGGGAGGTCTATGGCTACACCTTC. The encoded protein is CATSPRTGEVYGYTF. The V gene is TRBV15, the J gene TRBJ1-2; 9 bases are a match to TRBD1. The junction had 8 bases not matched to a gene; V was cut back by 5 bases and J by 4 bases. Germline V gene lookup returns CDR1 LNHNV and CDR2 YYDKDF (reference sequence). This CDR3 region has 15 residues.